These 15 T cell receptor beta chains were sequenced from one sample in a study of type 1 and type 2 diabetes patients. PCR was run on genomic DNA. The TCR beta CDR3 region was amplified using 30 forward and 13 reverse primers. TCRdb re-analysed the multiplex PCR reads in MiXCR, keeping a single row per CDR3 protein. The sample lists more than 250,000 distinct CDR3 sequences, around 50% occurring once. Sequenced material: peripheral blood mononuclear cells (PBMCs). These TCRs come from a man younger than 30 with type 2 diabetes.

This sequence joins TRBV19 and TRBJ1-4; a weak D match, TRBD1 (6 bases). Germline V gene lookup returns CDR1 LNHDA and CDR2 SQIVND (reference sequence). Trimming took off 7 bases at V and 6 bases at J, with 24 bases between the two ends. CDR3 length: 17 amino acids. This CDR3 reads CASMTRTITGTYEKLFF. The CDR3 DNA is TGTGCCAGTATGACAAGGACCATAACCGGGACATATGAAAAACTGTTTTTT. Based on the CDR3 plus reference TRBV19 and TRBJ1-4, the full variable domain is DGGITQSPKYLFRKEGQNVTLSCEQNLNHDAMYWYRQDPGQGLRLIYYSQIVNDFQKGDIAEGYSVSREKKESFPLTVTSAQKNPTAFYLCASMTRTITGTYEKLFFGSGTQLSVL.

About this clonotype itself: Because the CDR3 is missing its conserved closing phenylalanine or tryptophan, this is likely a read error. The J gene is TRBJ2-5, the V gene TRBV6-6, with TRBD1 matching over 9 bases. The end of the DNA fits TRBJ2-1 better, so the J call may be wrong. The CDR3 runs to 12 residues. The germline V gene has CDR1 MNHNY and CDR2 SVGAGI (reference sequence). The DNA for the CDR3 is TGTGCCAGCAGTGGGACAGGGAATGAGCAGTTCCTC. This translates into CASSGTGNEQFL.

This rearrangement joins TRBV6-6 to TRBJ2-7; D possibly corresponds to TRBD2 (6 bases). Germline CDR1 is MNHNY and CDR2 is SVGAGI (reference sequence). V was cut by 5 bases and J by 8 bases, with 13 bases left in between. The CDR3 runs to 12 residues. CDR3 nucleotide sequence: TGTGCCAGCAGTACCCCCGGGGGTAAGCAGTACTTC. As protein: CASSTPGGKQYF.

This chain uses TRBV10-3 with TRBJ1-4, with 7 bases lining up with TRBD1. V gave up 5 bases and J gave up 6 bases; unmatched junction bases: 3. The germline V gene encodes CDR1 ENHRY and CDR2 SYGVKD. The CDR3 is 13 amino acids. This CDR3 is CAISTTGDEKLFF. The CDR3 DNA is TGTGCCATCAGTACTACAGGGGATGAAAAACTGTTTTTT.

The rearrangement joins TRBV20-1 to TRBJ2-5; no definite D call. Trimming shortened V by 5 bases and J by 1 base, and 11 bases separated the two germline ends. The germline V gene has CDR1 DFQATT and CDR2 SNEGSKA (reference sequence). There are 13 residues in the CDR3. The CDR3: CSAGNEPQETQYF. The CDR3 DNA is TGCAGTGCTGGGAATGAACCCCAAGAGACCCAGTACTTC.

This clonotype appeared a few times. The chain carries TRBV20-1 and TRBJ1-1, with 8 positions matching TRBD1. Germline lookup yields CDR1 DFQATT and CDR2 SNEGSKA (reference sequence). With 5 bases clipped from V and 3 bases from J, the junction kept 11 bases outside the gene matches. The CDR3 covers 15 residues. CDR3 sequence: CSAPAAGGADTEAFF. As DNA, the CDR3 is TGCAGTGCTCCAGCCGCAGGGGGCGCGGACACTGAAGCTTTCTTT.

The J gene is TRBJ1-6, the V gene TRBV4-1; 8 positions match TRBD1. CDR3 length: 15 amino acids. V trimming: 5 bases; J trimming: 7 bases; junction bases outside the gene matches: 7. Germline-derived CDR1 and CDR2 are MGHRA and YSYEKL. This chain's CDR3 is CASSRKTGDNSPLHF. CDR3 coding DNA: TGCGCCAGCAGCAGAAAGACAGGGGACAATTCACCCCTCCACTTT.

This clonotype was seen just once. Possible read error: a much larger clone is one base away. The chain joins TRBV19 to TRBJ2-1; no clear D. With 5 bases removed from V and 10 bases from J, the gap between germline ends came to 12 bases. The CDR3 has 12 residues. CDR1 and CDR2 from the germline V gene are LNHDA and SQIVND (reference sequence). The CDR3 is CASSVSNYEQFF. For the CDR3, the DNA is TGTGCCAGTAGTGTCTCTAACTACGAGCAGTTCTTC.

J is TRBJ2-1 and V is TRBV5-1; TRBD2 aligns across 8 bases. CDR3 length: 14 residues. Per the germline V gene, CDR1 is SGHRS and CDR2 is YFSETQ. V was clipped by 3 bases and J by 6 bases; unmatched bases: 5. DNA for the CDR3: TGCGCCAGCAGCTGGACCGGGACTAGCAATGAGCAGTTCTTC. Translated, it gives CASSWTGTSNEQFF. The full variable domain, in which reference TRBV5-1 and TRBJ2-1 provide the parts outside the CDR3, is KAGVTQTPRYLIKTRGQQVTLSCSPISGHRSVSWYQQTPGQGLQFLFEYFSETQRNKGNFPGRFSGRQFSNSRSEMNVSTLELGDSALYLCASSWTGTSNEQFFGPGTRLTVL.

This rearrangement joins TRBV5-1 to TRBJ1-4; D perhaps matches TRBD1 (5 bases). CDR1 and CDR2 from the germline V gene are SGHRS and YFSETQ. This CDR3 is 15 amino acids long. Trimming removed 3 bases from V and 4 bases from J, with 13 bases in between. Written as DNA, the CDR3 is TGCGCCAGCAGCTCATTAGGGCAGGGTAATGAAAAACTGTTTTTT. Its protein product is CASSSLGQGNEKLFF.

The V and J genes are TRBV12-3 or TRBV12-4 and TRBJ1-6, with 9 nucleotides matching TRBD1. This CDR3 region has 14 residues. After removal of 5 bases from V and 7 bases from J, the junction contained 3 bases not matched to a gene. CDR3 protein: CASSLTGGNSPLHF. DNA for the CDR3: TGTGCCAGCAGTCTGACAGGGGGGAATTCACCCCTCCACTTT.

This clonotype was detected ten times or more. Germline is not matched at one junction end, which may reflect a read error. The genes are TRBV7-3 and TRBJ2-5; D gene ambiguous. Germline CDR1 is SGHTA and CDR2 is FQGTGA. The CDR3 is 11 residues long. Here the CDR3 DNA reads TGTGCCAGAGGGCATCAAGAGGCCCAGTACTTC. It codes for CARGHQEAQYF.

This sequence joins TRBV25-1 and TRBJ2-7; D is perhaps TRBD1 (6 bases). CDR3 length: 13 amino acids. Germline assignment: CDR1 MGHDK and CDR2 SYGVNS. V lost 8 bases to trimming and J lost 4 bases, with 15 bases between them. CDR3 nucleotides: TGTGCCAGCGGCGAACAGGACAGTTACGAGCAGTACTTC. Protein sequence: CASGEQDSYEQYF.

The chain links TRBV6-5 to TRBJ2-1; D is possibly TRBD2 (6 bases). Germline-derived CDR1 and CDR2 are MNHEY and SVGAGI. The CDR3 loop spans 16 amino acids. Trimming stripped 2 bases from V and 1 base from J, with 12 bases between. The CDR3 reads CASSYASESSYNEQFF. The CDR3 nucleotides read TGTGCCAGCAGTTACGCTAGCGAGTCATCCTACAATGAGCAGTTCTTC.

This clonotype was detected only a few times. The chain is built from TRBV19 and TRBJ2-1; D might be TRBD1 (6 bases). The CDR3 runs to 15 residues. CDR1 and CDR2 (germline): LNHDA, SQIVND (reference sequence). Trimming left V 5 bases short and J 3 bases short, with 14 bases between. Written as DNA, the CDR3 is TGTGCCAGTAGTGCACAGGGTTACGACTACAATGAGCAGTTCTTC. As protein: CASSAQGYDYNEQFF.